These T cell receptor beta chains were read from a single sample in a study of OX40 agonist ivuxolimab in advanced cancers. The repertoire was sequenced with immunoSEQ multiplex PCR; TCRdb's copy has only in-frame clones and lacks some. This repertoire shows fewer than 30,000 clones, about 88% found once; its top ten account for under 20%. The specimen was CD4+ or CD8+ T cells sorted from blood, collected in a trial of the OX40 agonist ivuxolimab. The receptors stem from an adult with an advanced solid tumor such as melanoma, head and neck, liver or kidney cancer. Both conserved end residues are trimmed from each CDR3. The D gene is left open where the match is weak.

d_call j_call v_call cdr3_aa
- TRBJ2-7 TRBV27 ASSLVLGAGDEQY
- TRBJ1-1 TRBV5-1 ASSLAGNAEAF
- TRBJ2-7 TRBV27 ASIYSSGTGVYEQY
TRBD2 TRBJ2-5 TRBV2 ASSELLAGGPRETQY
TRBD2 TRBJ2-1 TRBV2 ASSEWPSGSYNEQF
TRBD1 TRBJ1-2 TRBV28 ASSFWTGAGYT
TRBD1 TRBJ2-3 TRBV6-6 ASSFRQGAEDTQY
TRBD1 TRBJ1-2 TRBV6-1 ASRVGQGPNYGYT
- TRBJ1-1 TRBV23-1 ASTIPDRTSTEAF
- TRBJ2-2 TRBV6-5 ASRRSGSNTGELF
- TRBJ1-5 TRBV11-2 ASSLEWRINQPQH
- TRBJ1-1 TRBV6-1 ASGRMNTEAF
- TRBJ1-1 TRBV9 ASRENTEAF
- TRBJ2-3 TRBV9 ASSVGGVSTDTQY
TRBD2 TRBJ2-7 TRBV7-8 ASSRTSGGIRYEQY
- TRBJ1-2 TRBV29-1 SVAGLEGYT
TRBD2 TRBJ2-4 TRBV29-1 SVEGAGGDWNIQY
TRBD2 TRBJ2-1 TRBV4-1 ASSHSGSLDNEQF
TRBD1 TRBJ1-1 TRBV6-1 ASSGLKYRDRGSEAF
TRBD1 TRBJ2-7 TRBV6-6 ASSNPRDRGYEQY
- TRBJ1-3 TRBV6-5 ASSYDPSRGNTIY
- TRBJ1-4 TRBV4-1 ASSHLIRQAVGEKLF
- TRBJ1-2 TRBV7-2 ASSFAGGYT
TRBD1 TRBJ1-3 TRBV5-1 ASSLEGQGSGNTIY
- TRBJ2-1 TRBV9 ASSVRSGTYNEQF
- TRBJ2-2 TRBV27 ASSLSPFLGLNTGELF
- TRBJ2-7 TRBV29-1 SVEVSSYEQY
TRBD1 TRBJ1-1 TRBV29-1 SVRDRGNTEAF
- TRBJ2-5 TRBV11-2 ASSSWGADQETQY
TRBD2 TRBJ2-7 TRBV7-2 ASSWVAGADYEQY
TRBD2 TRBJ2-3 TRBV9 ASSDSGASTDTQY
TRBD1 TRBJ1-1 TRBV7-6 ASSWDRETEAF